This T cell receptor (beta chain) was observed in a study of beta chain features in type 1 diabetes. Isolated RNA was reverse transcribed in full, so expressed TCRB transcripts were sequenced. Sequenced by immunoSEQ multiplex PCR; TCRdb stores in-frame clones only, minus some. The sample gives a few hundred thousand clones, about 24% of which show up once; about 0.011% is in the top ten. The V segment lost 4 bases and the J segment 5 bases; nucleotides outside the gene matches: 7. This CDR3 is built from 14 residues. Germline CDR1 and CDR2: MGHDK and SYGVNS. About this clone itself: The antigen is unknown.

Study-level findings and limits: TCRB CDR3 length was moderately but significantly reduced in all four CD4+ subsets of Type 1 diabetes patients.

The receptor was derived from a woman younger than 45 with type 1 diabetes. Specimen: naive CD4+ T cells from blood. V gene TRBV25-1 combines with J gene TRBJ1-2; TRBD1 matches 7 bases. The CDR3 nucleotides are TGTGCCAGCAGTGCACTCACAGGGGCTTATGGCTACACCTTC. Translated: CASSALTGAYGYTF.